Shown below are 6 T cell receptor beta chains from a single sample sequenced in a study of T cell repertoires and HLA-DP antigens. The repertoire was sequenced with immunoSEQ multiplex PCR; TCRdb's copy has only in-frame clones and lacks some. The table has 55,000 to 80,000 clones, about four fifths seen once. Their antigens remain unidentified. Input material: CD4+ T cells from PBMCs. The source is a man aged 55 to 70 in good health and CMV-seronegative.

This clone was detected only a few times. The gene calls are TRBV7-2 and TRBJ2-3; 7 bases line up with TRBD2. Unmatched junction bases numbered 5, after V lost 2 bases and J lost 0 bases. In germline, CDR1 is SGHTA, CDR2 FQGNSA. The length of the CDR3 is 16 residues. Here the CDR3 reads CASSLRRSGSTDTQYF. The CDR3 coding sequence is TGTGCCAGCAGCTTAAGGCGTAGCGGGAGCACAGATACGCAGTATTTT. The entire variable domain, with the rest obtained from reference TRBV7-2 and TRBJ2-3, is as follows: GAGVSQSPSNKVTEKGKDVELRCDPISGHTALYWYRQSLGQGLEFLIYFQGNSAPDKSGLPSDRFSAERTGGSVSTLTIQRTQQEDSAVYLCASSLRRSGSTDTQYFGPGTRLTVL.

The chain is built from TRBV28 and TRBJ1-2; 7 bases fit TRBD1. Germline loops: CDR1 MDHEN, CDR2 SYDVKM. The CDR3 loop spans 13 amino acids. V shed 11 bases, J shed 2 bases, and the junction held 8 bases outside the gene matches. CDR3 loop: CAGQRQGNYGYTF. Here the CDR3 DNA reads TGTGCCGGACAAAGACAGGGAAACTATGGCTACACCTTC.

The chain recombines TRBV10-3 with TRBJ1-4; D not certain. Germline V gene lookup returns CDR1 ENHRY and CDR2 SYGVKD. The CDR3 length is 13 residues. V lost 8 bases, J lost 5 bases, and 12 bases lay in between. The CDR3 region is CAIGSAVNEKLFF. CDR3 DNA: TGTGCCATCGGATCTGCCGTGAATGAAAAACTGTTTTTT.

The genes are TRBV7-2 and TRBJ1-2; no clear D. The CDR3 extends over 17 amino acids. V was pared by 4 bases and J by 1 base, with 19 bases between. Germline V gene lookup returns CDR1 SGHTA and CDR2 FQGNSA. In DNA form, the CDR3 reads TGTGCCAGCAGCTCCCCCGTCACGGCCGCATTTAACTATGGCTACACCTTC. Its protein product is CASSSPVTAAFNYGYTF.

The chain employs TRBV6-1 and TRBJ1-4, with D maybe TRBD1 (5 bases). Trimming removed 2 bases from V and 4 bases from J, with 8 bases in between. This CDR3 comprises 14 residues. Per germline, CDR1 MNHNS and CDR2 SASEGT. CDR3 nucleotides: TGTGCCAGCAGTGAAAAGACAGTTAATGAAAAACTGTTTTTT. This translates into CASSEKTVNEKLFF.

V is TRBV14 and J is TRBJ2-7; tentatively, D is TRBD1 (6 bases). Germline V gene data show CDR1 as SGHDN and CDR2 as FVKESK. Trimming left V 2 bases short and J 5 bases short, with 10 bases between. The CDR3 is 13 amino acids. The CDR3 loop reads CASSQLRGHEQYF. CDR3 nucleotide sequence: TGTGCCAGCAGCCAACTCAGGGGACACGAGCAGTACTTC. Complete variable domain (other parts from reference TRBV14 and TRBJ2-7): EAGVTQFPSHSVIEKGQTVTLRCDPISGHDNLYWYRRVMGKEIKFLLHFVKESKQDESGMPNNRFLAERTGGTYSTLKVQPAELEDSGVYFCASSQLRGHEQYFGPGTRLTVT.